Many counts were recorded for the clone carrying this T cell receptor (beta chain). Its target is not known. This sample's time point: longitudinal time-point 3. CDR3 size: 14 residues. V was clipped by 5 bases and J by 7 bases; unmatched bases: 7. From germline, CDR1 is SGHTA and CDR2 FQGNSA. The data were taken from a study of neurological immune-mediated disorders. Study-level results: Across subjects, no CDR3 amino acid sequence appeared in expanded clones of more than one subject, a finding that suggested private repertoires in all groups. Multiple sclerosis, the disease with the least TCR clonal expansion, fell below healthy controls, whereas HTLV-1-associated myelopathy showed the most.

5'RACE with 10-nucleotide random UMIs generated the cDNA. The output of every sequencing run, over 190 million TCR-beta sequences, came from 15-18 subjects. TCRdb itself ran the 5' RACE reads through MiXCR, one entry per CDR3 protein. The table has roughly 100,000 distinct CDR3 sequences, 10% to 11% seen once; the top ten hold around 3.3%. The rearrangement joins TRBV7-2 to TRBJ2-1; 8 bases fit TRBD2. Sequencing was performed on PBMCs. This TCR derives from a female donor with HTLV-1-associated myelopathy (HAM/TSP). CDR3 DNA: TGTGCCAGCAGCCCGAGCGGGGGCGCAAATGAGCAGTTCTTC. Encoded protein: CASSPSGGANEQFF.